The T cell receptor beta chain under discussion was sequenced for a study of T cells in Graves' hyperthyroidism and ophthalmopathy. Findings of the study overall: The model predicted ophthalmopathy a median roughly six months before onset.

This clonotype was observed a handful of times. The antigen remains undetermined. Patients showing uncontrolled infection, other autoimmune disease, pregnancy or lactation were ineligible. RNA transcripts provided the source from which TCR beta CDR3 regions were amplified. HTBI primers were employed in a first-round RT-PCR of the TCR CDR3. TCRdb redid the calling of the multiplex PCR reads with MiXCR, one entry per CDR3 protein. The table has 500,000 to 800,000 distinct CDR3 sequences, 45% seen once; the top ten hold about 7.7%. The germline CDR1 and CDR2 sequences are SEHNR and FQNEAQ (reference sequence). The CDR3 loop spans 15 amino acids. V lost 7 bases and J 5 bases, leaving 15 bases between the germline ends.

This sequence originates from an adult man with Graves' disease, either hyperthyroidism or ophthalmopathy (not recorded which). The chain employs TRBV7-9 and TRBJ1-6, with D perhaps matching TRBD1 (6 bases). Sequenced: peripheral blood or thyroid tissue (not recorded which). The chain's CDR3 is CASTPDRNHNSPLHF. DNA of the CDR3: TGTGCCAGCACACCTGACAGGAACCATAATTCACCCCTCCACTTT.